This TCR beta chain was sequenced for a study of blood T cell repertoires in COVID-19 (dated by TCRdb to the early 2020s). Background on the whole study: Collaborator samples came from the United States, Italy and Spain and covered acute and convalescent phases of COVID-19. The material from the prospective study consisted of cDNA or gDNA derived from T cells, B-cell-depleted T cells, or PBMCs. Deeply sampled blood TCRbeta repertoires from subjects exposed to, actively infected with, or recovered from COVID-19 were included in the dataset. The repertoires were made available in a free public database intended to serve as a resource for research on the immune response to SARS-CoV-2. Samples were obtained from the ongoing ImmuneRACE study (first 160 participants) and from over 1,000 subjects provided by 6 global collaborators. Nearly every sample came with metadata listing a de-identified subject ID, COVID-19 status, age in years and sex. HLA class I and class II types, where available, came from metadata supplied by the sample provider rather than from assay-based typing.

What the research found in general, with its limitations: The amount of clinical and demographic metadata varied by source and participant and was provided uncurated.

From cysteine to phenylalanine, the CDR3 is 13 amino acids long. Just CDR3 DNA is preserved here, 39 bases in frame from base 1. Taken from the germline V gene, the CDR1 and CDR2 loops are SGHTA and FQGNSA. Between the V and J ends, shortened by 5 bases and 9 bases respectively, the junction contains 11 bases. A word on this clone: This clone's antigen is unknown. One base away there is no much larger clone; base qualities are not given.

TCRbeta CDR3 regions were amplified from genomic DNA using the immunoSEQ Assay, a bias-controlled multiplex PCR. On the study's bioinformatics: The number of nucleated cells in each sample was estimated by amplification of reference gene primers within the assay. Sequence reads were collapsed and filtered to measure the absolute abundance of every unique TCRbeta CDR3 rearrangement. For each sample, productive Simpson clonality was calculated as the square root of Simpson's diversity index across productive rearrangements. Drawn from immuneACCESS, this table holds only the in-frame rearrangements with V and J called that TCRdb kept. Clones are partly lost; checked studies trace under half to an unresolved V gene and leave the rest unexplained. The V and J calls and the clone size are those of that table, but D and trimming were determined from the DNA. Counted in this sample were 80,000 to 95,000 clones; about 77% of them appeared once. The ten largest clones add up to approximately 10% of the sample.

Whole blood was collected in K2EDTA tubes by collaborating institutions according to the institutions' own protocols. For TCRbeta analysis, collaborator samples were shipped as frozen whole blood, as isolated PBMCs, or as DNA extracted from either sample type. The receptor comes from a woman aged 80 or over with acute or convalescent COVID-19. This sequence uses TRBV7-2 and TRBJ1-6, with no reliable assignment of the D segment. Sequenced input: peripheral blood. CDR3 region: CASSPRESSPLHF. The nucleotides read TGTGCCAGCAGCCCCCGGGAGAGTTCACCCCTCCACTTT. With the portions outside the CDR3 filled from the reference TRBV7-2 and TRBJ1-6 genes, the complete variable region becomes GAGVSQSPSNKVTEKGKDVELRCDPISGHTALYWYRQSLGQGLEFLIYFQGNSAPDKSGLPSDRFSAERTGGSVSTLTIQRTQQEDSAVYLCASSPRESSPLHFGNGTRLTVT.